These 20 T cell receptor beta chains originate from one sample sequenced in a study of blood T cells in healthy people across ages. A J-beta primer mix and a sample-barcoded 5' primer were used in a second PCR of about 7 to 12 cycles. Using its own MiXCR run on the 5' RACE reads, TCRdb lists one record per CDR3 protein. The sample records almost 1 million distinct CDR3 sequences, approximately 50% being singletons. The sample taken for sequencing was blood. These receptors were obtained from a woman aged 60 to 75 in good health.

The CDR3 reads CSAPTSGYYEQYF. The DNA for the CDR3 is TGCAGTGCGCCGACTAGCGGGTATTACGAGCAGTACTTC. The chain is built from TRBV20-1 and TRBJ2-7, with 10 bases identical to TRBD2. CDR1 and CDR2 from the germline V gene are DFQATT and SNEGSKA (reference sequence). V gave up 6 bases and J gave up 4 bases; unmatched junction bases: 6. This CDR3 comprises 13 residues.

The genes are TRBV5-8 and TRBJ1-2; D unclear. Germline CDR1 SGHTS, CDR2 YDEGEE. The V and J ends lost 0 bases and 8 bases respectively, with 14 bases between them. The CDR3 totals 14 residues. The CDR3 spells CASSLAPGRSGYTF. CDR3 sequence (DNA): TGTGCCAGCAGCTTGGCCCCCGGAAGGAGCGGCTACACCTTC.

This clonotype showed up just a few times. The genes are TRBV5-5 and TRBJ1-5, with D possibly being TRBD1 (5 bases). CDR3 length equals 14 residues. Trimming left V 1 base short and J 6 bases short, with 11 bases between. Germline V gene sequence: CDR1 SGHKS, CDR2 YYEKEE (reference sequence). CDR3 loop: CASSLQGTSQPQHF. The CDR3 DNA reads as TGTGCCAGCAGCTTGCAGGGTACTAGTCAGCCCCAGCATTTT.

The chain joins TRBV4-1 to TRBJ2-4; no clear D gene. The CDR3 contains 15 residues. With 0 bases removed from V and 7 bases from J, the gap between germline ends came to 13 bases. Germline V CDR1 and CDR2: MGHRA, YSYEKL. CDR3 sequence reads: CASSQEAVLGNIQYF. CDR3 coding DNA: TGCGCCAGCAGCCAAGAAGCAGTCCTTGGTAACATTCAGTACTTC.

This clonotype was counted a few times. The chain couples TRBV14 to TRBJ2-5; 8 positions agree with TRBD1. The J segment lost 2 bases and the V segment lost 1 base, leaving 3 bases of the junction unmatched. CDR1 is SGHDN and CDR2 is FVKESK in the germline V gene. The CDR3 loop spans 15 amino acids. The CDR3 here is CASSQGTGIQETQYF. The CDR3 nucleotides are TGTGCCAGCAGCCAAGGGACAGGGATACAAGAGACCCAGTACTTC.

With regard to this clonotype: At one boundary the junction diverges from the germline segment, which might be a read error. The rearrangement joins TRBV20-1 to TRBJ2-7, with 12 bases aligning to TRBD1. CDR1 DFQATT and CDR2 SNEGSKA come from the germline V gene (reference sequence). The CDR3 runs to 14 residues. CDR3 sequence reads: CSASSGTGGDEQYF. CDR3 nucleotide sequence: TGCAGTGCTAGTTCCGGGACAGGGGGCGACGAGCAGTATTTC.

There are a few counts of this clonotype. This chain joins TRBV25-1 and TRBJ2-3, with TRBD1 matching over 9 bases. This CDR3 spans 15 amino acids. The junction had 9 bases not matched to a gene; V was cut back by 4 bases and J by 7 bases. The germline V gene has CDR1 MGHDK and CDR2 SYGVNS. The CDR3, as DNA: TGTGCCAGCAGTGCCCGGACAGGGGAAGAGCATACGCAGTATTTT. Protein: CASSARTGEEHTQYF. Supplemented by reference TRBV25-1 and TRBJ2-3, the full variable domain reads EADIYQTPRYLVIGTGKKITLECSQTMGHDKMYWYQQDPGMELHLIHYSYGVNSTEKGDLSSESTVSRIRTEHFPLTLESARPSHTSQYLCASSARTGEEHTQYFGPGTRLTVL.

Regarding this clonotype: The junction does not match germline at one end; this may be a read error. V gene TRBV20-1 combines with J gene TRBJ1-2, with TRBD1 matching 7 bases. CDR3 length equals 14 residues. CDR1 and CDR2 (germline): DFQATT, SNEGSKA (reference sequence). The DNA for the CDR3 is TGCAGCGCTACCCCGACAGGGATCGGCTATGGCTACACCTTC. This encodes CSATPTGIGYGYTF.

The genes are TRBV28 and TRBJ2-2; 7 nucleotides agree with TRBD2. The CDR3 has 14 residues. The V and J ends lost 9 bases and 4 bases, in that order; junction bases with no gene match: 8. CDR1 and CDR2 from the germline V gene are MDHEN and SYDVKM. CDR3 coding DNA: TGTGCCAGTACTACGGGGGGAAGCACCGGGGAGCTGTTTTTT. It encodes CASTTGGSTGELFF.

This rearrangement joins TRBV3-1 to TRBJ1-2, with 9 bases that match TRBD1. The germline CDR1 and CDR2 sequences are LGHDT and YNNKEL (reference sequence). Trimming removed 4 bases from V and 6 bases from J; junction bases left unmatched: 18. The CDR3 extends over 18 amino acids. CDR3 in DNA: TGTGCCAGCAGCCGCTCATATACGGACAGGGGTAGCACGGATGGCTACACCTTC. It codes for CASSRSYTDRGSTDGYTF. Full variable domain (rest looked up from reference TRBV3-1 and TRBJ1-2): DTAVSQTPKYLVTQMGNDKSIKCEQNLGHDTMYWYKQDSKKFLKIMFSYNNKELIINETVPNRFSPKSPDKAHLNLHINSLELGDSAVYFCASSRSYTDRGSTDGYTFGSGTRLTVV.

This chain connects TRBV12-3 or TRBV12-4 to TRBJ2-1, with 11 bases matching TRBD2. The length of the CDR3 is 14 residues. V dropped 7 bases and J dropped 13; count of bases not matched to a gene: 12. The CDR3 is CASTFSGRGGEQFF. CDR3 bases: TGTGCCAGCACCTTTAGCGGGAGGGGAGGAGAACAGTTCTTC.

The V and J genes are TRBV7-2 and TRBJ2-1; D remains ambiguous. V lost 5 bases, J lost 8 bases, and 13 bases lay in between. Germline V gene sequence: CDR1 SGHTA, CDR2 FQGNSA. The CDR3 loop spans 13 amino acids. For the CDR3, the DNA is TGTGCCAGCAGCCCTTACGGAATCCATGAGCAGTTCTTC. It is translated as CASSPYGIHEQFF.

This chain uses TRBV6-1 with TRBJ2-2; 9 bases line up with TRBD1. Germline V gene data show CDR1 as MNHNS and CDR2 as SASEGT. V shed 6 bases, J shed 13 bases, and the junction held 9 bases outside the gene matches. The CDR3 is 13 residues long. The CDR3 here is CASRGTGFEALFF. The DNA for the CDR3 is TGTGCCAGCAGGGGGACAGGGTTTGAAGCGCTGTTTTTT.

This clonotype showed up many times. The chain joins TRBV10-3 to TRBJ2-7; D assignment may be TRBD1 or TRBD2 (6 bases each). This CDR3 comprises 14 residues. The V and J ends lost 11 bases and 0 bases respectively, with 17 bases between them. Germline CDR1 reads ENHRY; CDR2 reads SYGVKD. The CDR3 DNA is TGTGCCGCTAGAGGAGGGGGTTTCTCCTACGAGCAGTACTTC. Translating it yields CAARGGGFSYEQYF.

Here the CDR3 DNA reads TGTGCCAGCAGACAGGGGGCAGACACAGATACGCAGTATTTT. Translation: CASRQGADTDTQYF. V gene TRBV12-3 or TRBV12-4 combines with J gene TRBJ2-3; the match to TRBD1 covers 9 bases. This CDR3 comprises 14 residues. V lost 6 bases to trimming and J lost 2 bases; unmatched junction nucleotides: 3.

The V call is TRBV20-1, the J call TRBJ2-7; no clear D gene. The germline gives CDR1 DFQATT, CDR2 SNEGSKA (reference sequence). The CDR3 is 15 amino acids. Between the trimmed V and J ends, which lost 0 bases and 5 bases, there was a span of 17 bases. CDR3 sequence: CSARDRAGGRNEQYF. CDR3 bases: TGCAGTGCTAGAGATCGGGCAGGTGGTAGAAACGAGCAGTACTTC.

This clonotype was seen only once. This chain links TRBV6-1 with TRBJ1-6; D is ambiguous. Trimming pared 6 bases from V and 9 bases from J, leaving 18 bases between. The CDR3 extends over 15 amino acids. Germline CDR1 and CDR2: MNHNS and SASEGT. For the CDR3, the DNA is TGTGCCAGCAGGGTCCTAATATCAGCGCCTTCACCCCTCCACTTT. Protein sequence: CASRVLISAPSPLHF.

This clonotype has a handful of counts. The chain is built from TRBV27 and TRBJ1-6; D ambiguous. Germline V gives CDR1 MNHEY, CDR2 SMNVEV (reference sequence). The length of the CDR3 is 14 residues. V was cut by 6 bases and J by 7 bases, with 13 bases left in between. CDR3 DNA: TGTGCCAGCAGCCCATCGATGGGAAATTCACCCCTCCACTTT. Its translation: CASSPSMGNSPLHF.

The chain has TRBV20-1 and TRBJ2-1, with D unclear. Germline CDR1 DFQATT, CDR2 SNEGSKA (reference sequence). Trimming left V 1 base short and J 7 bases short, with 8 bases between. The CDR3 runs 12 residues. CDR3 residues: CSARGTRNEQFF. CDR3 nucleotide sequence: TGCAGTGCTAGAGGGACGAGAAATGAGCAGTTCTTC.

The chain has TRBV29-1 and TRBJ1-2; the D is unclear. CDR1 is SQVTM and CDR2 is ANQGSEA in the germline V gene. The CDR3 runs 13 residues. Trimming left V 5 bases short and J 4 bases short, with 14 bases between. The CDR3 nucleotides read TGCAGCGTTTTCACCGGCAGAGGCTATGGCTACACCTTC. Encoded protein: CSVFTGRGYGYTF.